The next 5 T cell receptor beta chains were all read from a single sample in a study of T cell responses to AZD1222 COVID-19 vaccine. This table comes from immunoSEQ multiplex PCR, and its TCRdb copy is limited to in-frame clones, with some not included. The sample lists some 81,000 clones, 80% to 90% occurring once. Sample: peripheral blood, taken 28 days after the second AZD1222 dose. All receptors come from an adult who received the AZD1222 COVID-19 vaccine.

This clone was recorded a few times. This chain joins TRBV5-4 and TRBJ2-7, with a weak D call TRBD1 (6 bases). The CDR3 is 14 amino acids. Germline CDR1 is SGHNT and CDR2 is YYREEE (reference sequence). Trimming pared 0 bases from V and 0 bases from J, leaving 7 bases between. DNA for the CDR3: TGTGCCAGCAGCTTGGTGGGACACTCCTACGAGCAGTACTTC. It is translated as CASSLVGHSYEQYF. Filled out from reference TRBV5-4 and TRBJ2-7, the complete variable domain reads ETGVTQSPTHLIKTRGQQVTLRCSSQSGHNTVSWYQQALGQGPQFIFQYYREEENGRGNFPPRFSGLQFPNYSSELNVNALELDDSALYLCASSLVGHSYEQYFGPGTRLTVT.

V is TRBV15 and J is TRBJ1-1; perhaps TRBD1 as D (5 bases). Trimming removed 4 bases at V and 2 bases at J, with 14 bases between. The CDR3 totals 15 residues. Germline CDR1 LNHNV, CDR2 YYDKDF (reference sequence). This chain's CDR3 is CATSTLMRGNTEAFF. The CDR3, as DNA: TGTGCCACCAGCACCCTAATGAGGGGTAACACTGAAGCTTTCTTT.

CDR3 DNA sequence: TGTGCCAGCTCAGCGACAGGAGACTCTGGAAACACCATATATTTT. Protein: CASSATGDSGNTIYF. The chain uses TRBV18 and TRBJ1-3, with D possibly TRBD1 on 6 matching bases. Germline V gene sequence: CDR1 KGHSH, CDR2 LQKENI. Trimming stripped 5 bases from V and 0 bases from J, with 11 bases between. The CDR3 has 15 residues.

V is TRBV4-1 and J is TRBJ2-1; D unresolved. The CDR3 consists of 18 residues. Germline V gene lookup returns CDR1 MGHRA and CDR2 YSYEKL. Trimming cost V 2 bases and J 1 base, with 18 bases left between them. The CDR3 spells CASSQYLRSALSYNEQFF. Written as DNA, the CDR3 is TGCGCCAGCAGCCAATATCTAAGGTCGGCGCTATCCTACAATGAGCAGTTCTTC.

This clone was counted a single time. The chain has TRBV6-5 and TRBJ1-2; 9 bases are shared with TRBD1. V shed 5 bases, J shed 7 bases, and the junction held 2 bases outside the gene matches. Germline-derived CDR1 and CDR2 are MNHEY and SVGAGI. This CDR3 has 12 amino acids. The CDR3: CASSRTGVGYTF. The DNA for the CDR3 is TGTGCCAGCAGTCGGACAGGGGTTGGCTACACCTTC.